The next 17 T cell receptor beta chains were all read from a single sample in a study of cytomegalovirus exposure and HLA in healthy donors. The PCR ran on 60 Vbeta and 13 Jbeta primers. Only in-frame clones appear in the TCRdb table, and some are missing; sequencing was by immunoSEQ multiplex PCR. The table shows nearly 110,000 clones, with approximately 74% occurring only once. The sequenced sample was PBMCs. These TCRs come from a woman aged 40 to 50 in good health and CMV-seropositive.

The table lists this clone with a count of one. This chain joins TRBV6-5 and TRBJ1-2, with 7 bases identical to TRBD1. Germline CDR1 reads MNHEY; CDR2 reads SVGAGI. CDR3 length: 13 residues. Germline trimming cut 6 bases from V and 8 bases from J; bases unmatched to any gene: 9. The CDR3 loop is CASSQGQSRGYTF. Here the CDR3 DNA reads TGTGCCAGCAGCCAGGGACAGTCTAGGGGCTACACCTTC.

This clone was counted a few times. This chain uses TRBV6-5 with TRBJ1-1, with D possibly being TRBD1 (5 bases). The CDR3 sequence is 13 residues long. Trimming took off 2 bases at V and 8 bases at J, with 12 bases between the two ends. Looked up from germline, CDR1 is MNHEY and CDR2 is SVGAGI. The CDR3 region has the DNA TGTGCCAGCAGTTACACCCGACAGCAAGAAGCTTTCTTT. It is translated as CASSYTRQQEAFF.

The V gene is TRBV2, the J gene TRBJ1-6, with D maybe TRBD1 (5 bases). The V and J ends lost 8 bases and 4 bases respectively, with 9 bases between them. The V gene's germline CDR1 is SNHLY and CDR2 FYNNEI. The CDR3 runs to 13 residues. The CDR3 nucleotides read TGTGCCAGCGCGACAGAGTATAATTCACCCCTCCACTTT. This gives the protein CASATEYNSPLHF. The variable domain in full, completed from reference TRBV2 and TRBJ1-6, reads EPEVTQTPSHQVTQMGQEVILRCVPISNHLYFYWYRQILGQKVEFLVSFYNNEISEKSEIFDDQFSVERPDGSNFTLKIRSTKLEDSAMYFCASATEYNSPLHFGNGTRLTVT.

The V and J genes are TRBV5-4 and TRBJ2-5; no clear D. The last part of the DNA fits TRBJ2-7 better; the J call may be wrong. Per germline, CDR1 SGHNT and CDR2 YYREEE (reference sequence). The CDR3 is 12 amino acids. The CDR3 region is CASSFDSYEQYF. The CDR3 DNA sequence: TGTGCCAGCAGCTTCGATTCCTACGAGCAGTACTTC.

This rearrangement joins TRBV15 to TRBJ2-7, with 10 bases that match TRBD1. There are 15 residues in the CDR3. The trim removed 1 base at V and 3 bases at J, leaving 3 bases unmatched. CDR1 and CDR2 (germline): LNHNV, YYDKDF (reference sequence). The CDR3 DNA reads as TGTGCCACCAGCAGAGGTGGGACAGGGGTCTACGAGCAGTACTTC. Protein product: CATSRGGTGVYEQYF.

The chain is built from TRBV5-1 and TRBJ2-5, with TRBD2 matching 10 bases. Germline values: CDR1 SGHRS, CDR2 YFSETQ. There are 15 residues in the CDR3. V shed 0 bases, J shed 7 bases, and the junction held 6 bases outside the gene matches. The CDR3 region has the DNA TGCGCCAGCAGCTTGGCCGGACTAGCGGCTAGGACCCAGTACTTC. Residues: CASSLAGLAARTQYF.

This chain joins TRBV10-3 and TRBJ2-3; the match to TRBD2 covers 8 bases. V gave up 10 bases and J gave up 4 bases; unmatched junction bases: 13. The germline V gene encodes CDR1 ENHRY and CDR2 SYGVKD. The CDR3 spans 15 residues. CDR3 amino acids: CATSAGAGGSDTQYF. CDR3 sequence (DNA): TGTGCCACGTCCGCTGGGGCGGGGGGTTCAGATACGCAGTATTTT.

This rearrangement joins TRBV5-1 to TRBJ2-1; 7 nucleotides match TRBD2. The germline CDR1 and CDR2 sequences are SGHRS and YFSETQ. CDR3 length: 17 amino acids. Trimming took 0 bases from V and 0 from J; bases not matched to a gene: 6. This chain's CDR3 is CASSLAGGALSYNEQFF. The DNA of the CDR3 is TGCGCCAGCAGCTTGGCGGGGGGAGCTCTCTCCTACAATGAGCAGTTCTTC.

The V call is TRBV5-6, the J call TRBJ1-5, with D possibly being TRBD1 (5 bases). The CDR3 is 14 amino acids. V was trimmed by 6 bases and J by 0 bases, leaving 10 bases between them. Germline CDR1 is SGHDT and CDR2 is YYEEEE. CDR3 residues: CASNQGNSNQPQHF. The CDR3 bases are TGTGCCAGCAACCAGGGTAATAGCAATCAGCCCCAGCATTTT. Full variable domain (outside the CDR3, taken from reference TRBV5-6 and TRBJ1-5): DAGVTQSPTHLIKTRGQQVTLRCSPKSGHDTVSWYQQALGQGPQFIFQYYEEEERQRGNFPDRFSGHQFPNYSSELNVNALLLGDSALYLCASNQGNSNQPQHFGDGTRLSIL.

The chain carries TRBV5-1 and TRBJ1-1, with 9 bases lining up with TRBD1. The V segment lost 5 bases and the J segment 5 bases; nucleotides outside the gene matches: 10. This CDR3 has 15 residues. Germline values: CDR1 SGHRS, CDR2 YFSETQ. The CDR3 DNA is TGCGCCAGCAGAAAAGCTACAGGGGGCTGGACTGAAGCTTTCTTT. Translated: CASRKATGGWTEAFF.

Only a few counts were recorded for this clone. The rearrangement uses TRBV4-1 and TRBJ1-1; perhaps TRBD1 as D (5 bases). There are 15 residues in the CDR3. Trimming left V 0 bases short and J 4 bases short, with 12 bases between. Looked up from germline, CDR1 is MGHRA and CDR2 is YSYEKL. The CDR3 DNA follows: TGCGCCAGCAGCCAAGATATCGCCAGGGTCACTGAAGCTTTCTTT. Translated: CASSQDIARVTEAFF.

V and J are TRBV4-1 and TRBJ2-2, with 9 bases identical to TRBD2. The CDR3 runs 16 residues. The V gene end was trimmed by 3 bases and the J gene end by 6 bases; junction bases not matched to a gene: 8. CDR1 is MGHRA, CDR2 YSYEKL, per germline. As DNA, the CDR3 is TGCGCCAGCAGCCAGTCGGCGGGGGGGCCCCCCGGGGAGCTGTTTTTT. This sequence encodes CASSQSAGGPPGELFF.

V usage is TRBV7-9 and J usage is TRBJ1-6; 9 bases align to TRBD1. The CDR3 covers 16 residues. J gave up 10 bases and V 5 bases, and 12 bases lay outside the gene matches. From germline, CDR1 is SEHNR and CDR2 FQNEAQ (reference sequence). Here the CDR3 reads CASSLSGTGSGSPLHF. In DNA form, the CDR3 reads TGTGCCAGCAGCCTCAGTGGGACAGGGAGCGGCTCACCCCTCCACTTT.

V and J are TRBV4-1 and TRBJ2-2; TRBD2 matches at 10 bases. The CDR3 runs to 17 residues. Germline values: CDR1 MGHRA, CDR2 YSYEKL. V trimming: 3 bases; J trimming: 8 bases; junction bases outside the gene matches: 12. The CDR3 DNA follows: TGCGCCAGCAGCCATCCCGGGACTAGCGATTTATCTGGGGAGCTGTTTTTT. As protein: CASSHPGTSDLSGELFF.

Only a few counts were recorded for this clone. The J gene is TRBJ1-5, the V gene TRBV5-4; TRBD1 matches at 7 bases. With V trimmed by 4 bases and J by 1 base, 2 bases remained unmatched. The CDR3 is 14 residues long. Germline values: CDR1 SGHNT, CDR2 YYREEE (reference sequence). The CDR3 reads CASSAGQSNQPQHF. For the CDR3, the DNA is TGTGCCAGCAGCGCGGGACAGAGCAATCAGCCCCAGCATTTT.

The chain's CDR3 is CASSPQGAGYEQYF. The CDR3 region has the DNA TGTGCCAGCAGCCCACAGGGGGCAGGGTACGAGCAGTACTTC. V usage is TRBV4-2 and J usage is TRBJ2-7, with 9 bases that match TRBD1. Per germline, CDR1 LGHNA and CDR2 YNFKEQ. The V gene end was trimmed by 4 bases and the J gene end by 4 bases; junction bases not matched to a gene: 5. This CDR3 region has 14 residues.

The chain has TRBV4-3 and TRBJ2-7; 7 bases are shared with TRBD2. CDR1 and CDR2 (germline): LGHNA, YSLEER. The CDR3 extends over 14 amino acids. Germline trimming cut 4 bases from V and 4 bases from J; bases unmatched to any gene: 7. The CDR3 region has the DNA TGCGCCAGCAGCCCGGGGCTAGCGGAATACGAGCAGTACTTC. It translates to CASSPGLAEYEQYF.